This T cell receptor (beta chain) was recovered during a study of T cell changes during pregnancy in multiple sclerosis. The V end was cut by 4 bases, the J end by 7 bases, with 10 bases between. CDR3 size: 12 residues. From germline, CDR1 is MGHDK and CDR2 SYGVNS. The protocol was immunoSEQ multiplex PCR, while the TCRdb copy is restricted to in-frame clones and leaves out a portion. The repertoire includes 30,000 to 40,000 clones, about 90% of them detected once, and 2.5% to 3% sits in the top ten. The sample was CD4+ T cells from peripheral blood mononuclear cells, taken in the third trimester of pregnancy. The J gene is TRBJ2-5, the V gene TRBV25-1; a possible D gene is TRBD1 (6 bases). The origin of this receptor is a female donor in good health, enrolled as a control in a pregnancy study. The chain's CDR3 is CASSAGVTTQYF. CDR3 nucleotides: TGTGCCAGCAGTGCAGGGGTGACGACCCAGTACTTC. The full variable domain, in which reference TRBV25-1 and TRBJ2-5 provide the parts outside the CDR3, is EADIYQTPRYLVIGTGKKITLECSQTMGHDKMYWYQQDPGMELHLIHYSYGVNSTEKGDLSSESTVSRIRTEHFPLTLESARPSHTSQYLCASSAGVTTQYFGPGTRLLVL.